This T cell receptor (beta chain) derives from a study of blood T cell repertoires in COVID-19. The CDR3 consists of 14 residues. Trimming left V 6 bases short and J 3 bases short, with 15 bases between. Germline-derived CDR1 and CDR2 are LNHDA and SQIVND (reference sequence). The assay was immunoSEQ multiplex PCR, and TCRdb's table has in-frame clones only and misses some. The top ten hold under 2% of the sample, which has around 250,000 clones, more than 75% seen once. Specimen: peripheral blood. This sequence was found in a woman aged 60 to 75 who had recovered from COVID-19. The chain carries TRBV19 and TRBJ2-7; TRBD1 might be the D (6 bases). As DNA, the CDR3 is TGTGCCAGTAGCCCGTCCTCGGACAGCTACGAGCAGTACTTC. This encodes CASSPSSDSYEQYF.